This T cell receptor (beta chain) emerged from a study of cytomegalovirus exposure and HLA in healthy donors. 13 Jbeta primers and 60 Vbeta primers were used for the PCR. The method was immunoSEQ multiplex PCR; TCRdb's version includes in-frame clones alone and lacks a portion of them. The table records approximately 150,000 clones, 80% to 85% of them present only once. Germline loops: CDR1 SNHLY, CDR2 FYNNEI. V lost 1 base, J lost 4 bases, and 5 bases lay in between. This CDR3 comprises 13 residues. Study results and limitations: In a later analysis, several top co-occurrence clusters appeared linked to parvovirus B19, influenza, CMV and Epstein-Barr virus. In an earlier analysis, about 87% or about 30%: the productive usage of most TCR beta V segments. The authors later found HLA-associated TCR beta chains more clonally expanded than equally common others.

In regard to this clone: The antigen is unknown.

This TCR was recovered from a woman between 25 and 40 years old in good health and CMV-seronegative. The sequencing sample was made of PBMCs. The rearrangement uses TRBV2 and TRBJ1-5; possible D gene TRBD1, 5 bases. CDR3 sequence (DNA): TGTGCCAGCAGTGAAGGGACAAATCAGCCCCAGCATTTT. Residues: CASSEGTNQPQHF.